The clone carrying this T cell receptor beta chain has at least ten counts. What it binds is unknown. Amplification of TCR beta CDR3 regions used RNA as the template. An initial round of RT-PCR targeting the TCR CDR3 relied on the HTBI primer set. MiXCR, applied by TCRdb to the multiplex PCR reads, yields one record per CDR3 protein. Of about 840,000 distinct CDR3 sequences in the sample, about 38% are singletons; the top ten hold 7% to 10%. The sample originates from a study of T cells in Graves' hyperthyroidism and ophthalmopathy. Study-level points and caveats: Before onset, ophthalmopathy was predicted by the model a median approximately 6.7 months earlier.

The PBMCs were taken from roughly 10 ml of fresh peripheral blood. V lost 8 bases, J lost 2 bases, and 16 bases lay in between. Germline V lookup: CDR1 MGHDK, CDR2 SYGVNS. The CDR3 has 14 residues. The V call is TRBV25-1, the J call TRBJ2-7; D assignment may be TRBD1 or TRBD2 (6 bases each). This sequence originates from a young man with Graves' hyperthyroidism. The specimen was blood. For the CDR3, the DNA is TGTGCCAGCGAGGGAACGGGGGCTACCTACGAGCAGTACTTC. This gives the protein CASEGTGATYEQYF.